This note documents a single T cell receptor beta chain sequence. This sample was included in a study of control samples from healthy donors and cancer patients. Looked up from germline, CDR1 is SGDLS and CDR2 is YYNGEE. This CDR3 contains 14 residues. The V segment lost 7 bases and the J segment 3 bases; nucleotides outside the gene matches: 7. Method: immunoSEQ multiplex PCR; TCRdb's copy keeps in-frame clones and lacks some. The sample contains about 51,000 clones, about 88% of which appear only once. The sample taken for sequencing was PBMCs. The rearrangement uses TRBV9 and TRBJ2-7, with 10 bases matching TRBD2. The receptor was isolated from a middle-aged man with head and neck cancer. The CDR3 loop is CASHSLAGDYEQYF. In nucleotides, the CDR3 is TGTGCCAGCCATTCCCTAGCGGGAGACTACGAGCAGTACTTC.